Following are 12 T cell receptor beta chains from one sample sequenced in a study of cytomegalovirus exposure and HLA in healthy donors. The PCR had 60 Vbeta and 13 Jbeta primers. TCRdb's copy holds only in-frame clones and misses some; the assay was immunoSEQ multiplex PCR. The profile shows about 190,000 clones, 70% to 75% of them singletons. Sequenced input: PBMCs. These receptors all come from a man aged 30 to 39 in good health and CMV-seropositive.

This clone was seen a single time. This sequence joins TRBV27 and TRBJ2-5; 14 bases are shared with TRBD2. Germline CDR1 MNHEY, CDR2 SMNVEV (reference sequence). Trimming took 5 bases from V and 1 from J; bases not matched to a gene: 6. The CDR3 is made up of 17 amino acids. Written as DNA, the CDR3 is TGTGCCAGCAGTCGACGACTAGCGGGGGGGATCCAAGAGACCCAGTACTTC. Translated, it gives CASSRRLAGGIQETQYF.

The J gene is TRBJ2-7, the V gene TRBV6-5; D may be TRBD1 (5 bases). Germline assignment: CDR1 MNHEY and CDR2 SVGAGI. CDR3 length equals 15 residues. V was shortened by 2 bases and J by 5 bases, with 16 bases between the two germline ends. Here the CDR3 reads CASSYAAGYGDEQYF. The DNA of the CDR3 is TGTGCCAGCAGTTACGCGGCAGGGTACGGAGACGAGCAGTACTTC.

This clone came up once. The CDR3 bases are TGCGCCAGCAGCCTGGCTCCCCCGGGACAGGGGGCCACAGATACGCAGTATTTT. This gives the protein CASSLAPPGQGATDTQYF. The rearrangement joins TRBV4-3 to TRBJ2-3, with TRBD1 matching over 12 bases. CDR1 and CDR2 from the germline V gene are LGHNA and YSLEER. CDR3 size: 18 residues. V shed 4 bases and J 2 bases; nucleotides not matched to a gene: 10.

This chain connects TRBV7-6 to TRBJ2-7; a possible D gene is TRBD2 (6 bases). With 5 bases removed from V and 6 bases from J, the gap between germline ends came to 17 bases. Germline values: CDR1 SGHVS, CDR2 FNYEAQ. The CDR3 has 14 amino acids. CDR3 coding DNA: TGTGCCAGCAGCCCTCCGCTCGTGGGGGGCGAGCAGTACTTC. The encoded protein is CASSPPLVGGEQYF. The whole variable domain, filled in from reference TRBV7-6 and TRBJ2-7, reads GAGVSQSPRYKVTKRGQDVALRCDPISGHVSLYWYRQALGQGPEFLTYFNYEAQQDKSGLPNDRFSAERPEGSISTLTIQRTEQRDSAMYRCASSPPLVGGEQYFGPGTRLTVT.

This chain links TRBV7-6 with TRBJ1-4; no clear D gene. CDR1 is SGHVS and CDR2 is FNYEAQ in the germline V gene. The CDR3 extends over 14 amino acids. V gave up 2 bases and J gave up 0 bases, with 4 bases separating them. The CDR3 sequence is CASSLSATNEKLFF. CDR3 DNA sequence: TGTGCCAGCAGCTTAAGCGCAACTAATGAAAAACTGTTTTTT.

The chain couples TRBV5-1 to TRBJ2-7; 10 bases fit TRBD2. Germline values: CDR1 SGHRS, CDR2 YFSETQ. CDR3 length: 17 residues. V trimming: 0 bases; J trimming: 2 bases; junction bases outside the gene matches: 8. CDR3 sequence (DNA): TGCGCCAGCAGCTTGGCGGCTAGCGGGGGTACAACCTACGAGCAGTACTTC. Residues: CASSLAASGGTTYEQYF.

The V and J genes are TRBV29-1 and TRBJ2-2, with TRBD1 matching 9 bases. This CDR3 has 16 residues. The J segment lost 5 bases and the V segment lost 0 bases, leaving 7 bases of the junction unmatched. Germline V gives CDR1 SQVTM, CDR2 ANQGSEA. CDR3 sequence: CSVEDLLDRGTGELFF. The CDR3 DNA follows: TGCAGCGTTGAAGATCTACTGGACAGGGGAACCGGGGAGCTGTTTTTT.

The table lists this clone with a few counts. This chain links TRBV7-9 with TRBJ1-4; TRBD1 aligns across 9 bases. The CDR3 contains 13 residues. Trimming removed 4 bases from V and 8 bases from J; junction bases left unmatched: 2. Germline loops: CDR1 SEHNR, CDR2 FQNEAQ (reference sequence). The CDR3 DNA sequence: TGTGCCAGCAGCTCGGGACAGGGAGAAAAACTGTTTTTT. Amino acid sequence: CASSSGQGEKLFF.

As to this clone: The junction shows a germline mismatch at one end, possibly a read error. The CDR3 nucleotides are TGTGTCAGCAGCTTAGGGCAGGGCTCCTACGAGCCGTACTTC. This sequence encodes CVSSLGQGSYEPYF. The chain recombines TRBV13 with TRBJ2-7; the D gene is possibly TRBD1 (5 bases). The CDR3 is 14 residues long. In germline, CDR1 is PRHDT, CDR2 FYEKMQ (reference sequence).

The rearrangement uses TRBV7-9 and TRBJ1-2; D unresolved. Germline V CDR1 and CDR2: SEHNR, FQNEAQ (reference sequence). The CDR3 spans 12 residues. V dropped 0 bases and J dropped 8 bases, with 7 bases sitting between them. The CDR3 DNA reads TGTGCCAGCAGCTTAGCAAGCAGGGGCTACACCTTC. This codes for CASSLASRGYTF.

The chain uses TRBV9 and TRBJ2-2; TRBD2 aligns across 10 bases. The CDR3 runs to 16 residues. Per germline, CDR1 SGDLS and CDR2 YYNGEE. The trim removed 1 base at V and 4 bases at J, leaving 4 bases unmatched. Written as DNA, the CDR3 is TGTGCCAGCAGCGTAACTAGCGGGGACTTCACCGGGGAGCTGTTTTTT. It translates to CASSVTSGDFTGELFF. The variable domain in full, completed from reference TRBV9 and TRBJ2-2, reads DSGVTQTPKHLITATGQRVTLRCSPRSGDLSVYWYQQSLDQGLQFLIQYYNGEERAKGNILERFSAQQFPDLHSELNLSSLELGDSALYFCASSVTSGDFTGELFFGEGSRLTVL.

This chain links TRBV4-1 with TRBJ1-4, with 9 bases matching TRBD1. After removal of 1 base from V and 8 bases from J, the junction contained 20 bases not matched to a gene. The CDR3 loop spans 20 amino acids. Germline V gene lookup returns CDR1 MGHRA and CDR2 YSYEKL. CDR3 protein: CASSQGQQGARGWDKEKLFF. In nucleotides, the CDR3 is TGCGCCAGCAGCCAAGGGCAACAGGGGGCGCGGGGCTGGGACAAAGAAAAACTGTTTTTT.